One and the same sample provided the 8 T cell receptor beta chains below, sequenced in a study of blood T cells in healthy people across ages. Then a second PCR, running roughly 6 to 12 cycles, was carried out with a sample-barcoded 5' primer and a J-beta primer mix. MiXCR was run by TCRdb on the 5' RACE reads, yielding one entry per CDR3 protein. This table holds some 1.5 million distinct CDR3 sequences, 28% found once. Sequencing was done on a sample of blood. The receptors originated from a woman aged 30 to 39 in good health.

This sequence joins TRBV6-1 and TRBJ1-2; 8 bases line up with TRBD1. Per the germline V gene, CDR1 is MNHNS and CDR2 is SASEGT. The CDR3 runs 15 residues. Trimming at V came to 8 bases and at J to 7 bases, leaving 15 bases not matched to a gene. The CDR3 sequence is CASPNAMDRVSGYTF. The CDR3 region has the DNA TGTGCCAGCCCGAATGCGATGGACAGGGTCTCTGGCTACACCTTC.

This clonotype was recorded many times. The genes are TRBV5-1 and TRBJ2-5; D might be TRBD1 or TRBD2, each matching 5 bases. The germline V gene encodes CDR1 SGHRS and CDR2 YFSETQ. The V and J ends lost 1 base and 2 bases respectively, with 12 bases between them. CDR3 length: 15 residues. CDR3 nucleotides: TGCGCCAGCAGCTTGTCGGGACGCGCACAAGAGACCCAGTACTTC. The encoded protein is CASSLSGRAQETQYF.

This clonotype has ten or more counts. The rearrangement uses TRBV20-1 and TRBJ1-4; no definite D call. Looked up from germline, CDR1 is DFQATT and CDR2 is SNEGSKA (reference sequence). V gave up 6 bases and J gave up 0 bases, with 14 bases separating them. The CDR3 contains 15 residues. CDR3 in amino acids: CSATAEGATNEKLFF. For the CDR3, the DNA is TGCAGTGCCACGGCCGAGGGTGCAACTAATGAAAAACTGTTTTTT.

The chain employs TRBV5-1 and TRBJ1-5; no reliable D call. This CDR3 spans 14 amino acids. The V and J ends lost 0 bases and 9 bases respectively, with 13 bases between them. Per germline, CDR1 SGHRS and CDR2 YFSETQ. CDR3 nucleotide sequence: TGCGCCAGCAGCTTGGACTATCTGAGTTGGCCCCAGCATTTT. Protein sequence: CASSLDYLSWPQHF.

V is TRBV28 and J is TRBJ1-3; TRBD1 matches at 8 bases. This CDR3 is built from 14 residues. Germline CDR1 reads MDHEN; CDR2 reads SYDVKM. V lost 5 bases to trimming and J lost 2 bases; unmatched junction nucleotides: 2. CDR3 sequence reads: CASSTQGAGNTIYF. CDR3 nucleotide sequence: TGTGCCAGCAGTACACAGGGGGCTGGAAACACCATATATTTT.

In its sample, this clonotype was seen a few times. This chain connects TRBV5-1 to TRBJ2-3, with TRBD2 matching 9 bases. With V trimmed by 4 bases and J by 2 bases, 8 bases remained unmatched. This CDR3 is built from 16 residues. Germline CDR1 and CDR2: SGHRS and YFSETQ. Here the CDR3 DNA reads TGCGCCAGCAGCCCGACTGCGGGGGGGACCACAGATACGCAGTATTTT. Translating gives CASSPTAGGTTDTQYF.

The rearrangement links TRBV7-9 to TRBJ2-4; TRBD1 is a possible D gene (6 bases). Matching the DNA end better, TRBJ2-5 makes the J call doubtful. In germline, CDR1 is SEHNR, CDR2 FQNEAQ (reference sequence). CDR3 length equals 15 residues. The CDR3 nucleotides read TGTGCCAGCAGCGTCAGCATGGGACACCCGGAGACCCAGTACTTC. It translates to CASSVSMGHPETQYF.

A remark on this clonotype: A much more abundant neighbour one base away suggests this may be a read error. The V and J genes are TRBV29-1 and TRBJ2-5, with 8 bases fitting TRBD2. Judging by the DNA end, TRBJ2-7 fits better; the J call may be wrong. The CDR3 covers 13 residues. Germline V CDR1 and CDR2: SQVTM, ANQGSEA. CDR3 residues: CSGVQAGVYEQYF. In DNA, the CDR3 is TGCAGCGGTGTACAAGCGGGGGTCTACGAGCAGTACTTC.